The 19 T cell receptor beta chains below were found in one sample sequenced in a study of blood T cell repertoires in COVID-19. Using immunoSEQ multiplex PCR, the repertoire was profiled, and TCRdb retains in-frame clones only, with some absent. The sample includes 250,000 or so clones, around 83% seen only once; the top ten take about 2%. Material: peripheral blood. The receptor source for this set is a man aged 30-40 years who had recovered from COVID-19.

The V and J genes are TRBV6-5 and TRBJ2-1; D uncertain. With 6 bases removed from V and 2 bases from J, the gap between germline ends came to 5 bases. The CDR3 contains 12 residues. CDR1 is MNHEY and CDR2 is SVGAGI in the germline V gene. CDR3 in DNA: TGTGCCAGCAGGCAGACCTACAATGAGCAGTTCTTC. Translation gives CASRQTYNEQFF.

The chain combines TRBV29-1 with TRBJ2-7; TRBD1 aligns across 9 bases. The CDR3 covers 12 residues. Losses at the gene ends were 5 bases for V and 5 bases for J; bases not matched to a gene: 4. CDR1 SQVTM and CDR2 ANQGSEA come from the germline V gene. Written as DNA, the CDR3 is TGCAGCGTTAACAGGGGGCCCAACGAGCAGTACTTC. Protein product: CSVNRGPNEQYF.

This chain uses TRBV15 with TRBJ2-7, with D possibly TRBD2 on 6 matching bases. The ends were cut back, 1 base at V and 7 bases at J, with 8 bases in the middle. Germline CDR1 and CDR2: LNHNV and YYDKDF (reference sequence). The CDR3 contains 12 residues. The CDR3 DNA follows: TGTGCCACCAGCAGAGCGGCGGGAGAGCAGTACGTC. It yields the protein CATSRAAGEQYV.

The chain has TRBV2 and TRBJ1-2; D perhaps matches TRBD1 (6 bases). Trimming removed 10 bases from V and 6 bases from J, with 12 bases in between. The CDR3 has 11 residues. Per germline, CDR1 SNHLY and CDR2 FYNNEI. The CDR3 nucleotides read TGTGCCACCTCAGGGGTAGATGGCTACACCTTC. This encodes CATSGVDGYTF.

This clone has only a few counts. The rearrangement joins TRBV3-1 (or the pseudogene TRBV3-2) to TRBJ2-7; 9 nucleotides match TRBD1. The junction had 10 bases not matched to a gene; V was cut back by 4 bases and J by 6 bases. The CDR3 length is 15 residues. The germline V gene encodes CDR1 LGHDT and CDR2 YNNKEL (reference sequence). In DNA, the CDR3 is TGTGCCAGCAGCCTAGGGACAGGGTATCAGAGCGAGCAGTACGTC. Amino acid sequence: CASSLGTGYQSEQYV.

The chain recombines TRBV19 with TRBJ2-1; weak D call: TRBD2 (5 bases). CDR3 length: 15 residues. CDR1 is LNHDA, CDR2 SQIVND, per germline (reference sequence). Trimming removed 3 bases at V and 10 bases at J, with 19 bases between. The CDR3 DNA sequence: TGTGCCAGTAGTATGTTGGGAGAACCCCACCAGGAGCAGTTCTTC. As protein: CASSMLGEPHQEQFF. The complete variable domain, with remaining parts taken from reference TRBV19 and TRBJ2-1, reads DGGITQSPKYLFRKEGQNVTLSCEQNLNHDAMYWYRQDPGQGLRLIYYSQIVNDFQKGDIAEGYSVSREKKESFPLTVTSAQKNPTAFYLCASSMLGEPHQEQFFGPGTRLTVL.

The chain joins TRBV7-9 to TRBJ2-1, with 8 bases that match TRBD2. The CDR3 runs to 15 residues. V dropped 5 bases and J dropped 12; count of bases not matched to a gene: 15. CDR1 and CDR2 (germline): SEHNR, FQNEAQ (reference sequence). This chain's CDR3 is CASSGVSGGQTGQFF. CDR3 nucleotides: TGTGCCAGCAGCGGGGTCAGCGGGGGCCAGACGGGGCAGTTCTTC.

The chain combines TRBV7-9 with TRBJ1-1; 7 bases map to TRBD1. V was pared by 5 bases and J by 1 base, with 4 bases of the junction left unmatched. The length of the CDR3 is 14 residues. CDR1 SEHNR and CDR2 FQNEAQ come from the germline V gene (reference sequence). CDR3 protein: CASSTGQSNTEAFF. CDR3 sequence (DNA): TGTGCCAGCAGCACGGGACAGTCGAACACTGAAGCTTTCTTT. Variable domain in full (rest from reference TRBV7-9 and TRBJ1-1): DTGVSQNPRHKITKRGQNVTFRCDPISEHNRLYWYRQTLGQGPEFLTYFQNEAQLEKSRLLSDRFSAERPKGSFSTLEIQRTEQGDSAMYLCASSTGQSNTEAFFGQGTRLTVV.

V gene TRBV27 combines with J gene TRBJ2-7; 8 nucleotides agree with TRBD2. Germline V gene data show CDR1 as MNHEY and CDR2 as SMNVEV (reference sequence). This CDR3 has 16 amino acids. J lost 5 bases, V lost 2 bases, and 11 bases had no gene match. CDR3 amino acids: CASSLVRGAARNEQYF. CDR3 DNA sequence: TGTGCCAGCAGTTTAGTGCGGGGGGCGGCGAGAAACGAGCAGTACTTC.

This chain connects TRBV7-9 to TRBJ2-5, with D maybe TRBD2 (6 bases). This CDR3 is 11 amino acids long. The ends were cut back, 5 bases at V and 13 bases at J, with 14 bases in the middle. Per the germline V gene, CDR1 is SEHNR and CDR2 is FQNEAQ (reference sequence). As DNA, the CDR3 is TGTGCCAGCAGCCCGGGGGAACGGAGGTACTTC. It codes for CASSPGERRYF.

The V gene is TRBV10-3, the J gene TRBJ1-1; TRBD1 matches at 10 bases. Germline CDR1 ENHRY, CDR2 SYGVKD. The CDR3 spans 14 residues. V was clipped by 2 bases and J by 4 bases; unmatched bases: 1. The CDR3 DNA reads as TGTGCCATCAGTGAGCGGACAGGGGGCACTGAAGCTTTCTTT. Translating it yields CAISERTGGTEAFF.

The chain carries TRBV18 and TRBJ2-2; D might be TRBD1 (5 bases). CDR1 is KGHSH and CDR2 is LQKENI in the germline V gene. The V gene lost 5 bases and the J gene lost 4 bases, with 11 bases spanning the gap. There are 14 residues in the CDR3. CDR3 sequence: CASSYSQGTGELFF. The CDR3 DNA sequence: TGTGCCAGCTCATATTCTCAGGGCACCGGGGAGCTGTTTTTT.

The V gene is TRBV29-1, the J gene TRBJ2-3; 9 nucleotides line up with TRBD2. The V and J ends lost 2 bases and 3 bases, in that order; junction bases with no gene match: 0. This CDR3 has 13 residues. Germline lookup yields CDR1 SQVTM and CDR2 ANQGSEA. Here the CDR3 DNA reads TGCAGCGTTGAACTAGCGGGAACAGATACGCAGTATTTT. This translates into CSVELAGTDTQYF.

The V gene is TRBV27, the J gene TRBJ1-2, with TRBD1 matching 7 bases. The CDR3 is 15 amino acids. The V segment lost 5 bases and the J segment 2 bases; nucleotides outside the gene matches: 8. Germline values: CDR1 MNHEY, CDR2 SMNVEV (reference sequence). The CDR3 reads CASSTLGTVNYGYTF. The CDR3 DNA reads TGTGCCAGCAGTACTCTGGGGACAGTAAACTATGGCTACACCTTC.

The J gene is TRBJ1-2, the V gene TRBV4-1, with D perhaps TRBD1 (5 bases). This CDR3 spans 14 amino acids. Germline CDR1 is MGHRA and CDR2 is YSYEKL. The V end was cut by 0 bases, the J end by 8 bases, with 13 bases between. The CDR3 region has the DNA TGCGCCAGCAGCCAAGAGAGCCAGGGTGCCGGCTACACCTTC. Translated, it gives CASSQESQGAGYTF.

The sample holds one count of this clone. V gene TRBV7-2 combines with J gene TRBJ2-3; 10 positions match TRBD2. The CDR3 extends over 15 amino acids. Germline-derived CDR1 and CDR2 are SGHTA and FQGNSA. V shed 5 bases and J 6 bases; nucleotides not matched to a gene: 8. CDR3 nucleotide sequence: TGTGCCAGCAGCACCCAAGCGGGGGGGCCGGATACGCAGTATTTT. Translating gives CASSTQAGGPDTQYF.

The chain employs TRBV6-5 and TRBJ2-3; D is unresolved. CDR3 length: 12 amino acids. V lost 8 bases, J lost 4 bases, and 10 bases lay in between. Germline CDR1 reads MNHEY; CDR2 reads SVGAGI. CDR3 bases: TGTGCCAGCTCTCCACGGGCAGATACGCAGTATTTT. The encoded protein is CASSPRADTQYF.

The V call is TRBV2, the J call TRBJ1-2, with 7 bases identical to TRBD1. Unmatched junction bases numbered 11, after V lost 8 bases and J lost 8 bases. This CDR3 has 13 amino acids. Germline CDR1 and CDR2: SNHLY and FYNNEI. For the CDR3, the DNA is TGTGCCAGCTCCACAGGGGATATTAGAGGCTACACCTTC. Translation: CASSTGDIRGYTF. The variable domain in full, with the rest retrieved from reference TRBV2 and TRBJ1-2, is EPEVTQTPSHQVTQMGQEVILRCVPISNHLYFYWYRQILGQKVEFLVSFYNNEISEKSEIFDDQFSVERPDGSNFTLKIRSTKLEDSAMYFCASSTGDIRGYTFGSGTRLTVV.

This chain joins TRBV5-4 and TRBJ2-3; 7 bases align to TRBD1. This CDR3 spans 15 amino acids. Trimming took 7 bases from V and 3 from J; bases not matched to a gene: 11. Looked up from germline, CDR1 is SGHNT and CDR2 is YYREEE (reference sequence). CDR3 sequence: CASGLGTVTTDTQYF. In DNA form, the CDR3 reads TGTGCCAGCGGGCTAGGGACAGTGACAACAGATACGCAGTATTTT.